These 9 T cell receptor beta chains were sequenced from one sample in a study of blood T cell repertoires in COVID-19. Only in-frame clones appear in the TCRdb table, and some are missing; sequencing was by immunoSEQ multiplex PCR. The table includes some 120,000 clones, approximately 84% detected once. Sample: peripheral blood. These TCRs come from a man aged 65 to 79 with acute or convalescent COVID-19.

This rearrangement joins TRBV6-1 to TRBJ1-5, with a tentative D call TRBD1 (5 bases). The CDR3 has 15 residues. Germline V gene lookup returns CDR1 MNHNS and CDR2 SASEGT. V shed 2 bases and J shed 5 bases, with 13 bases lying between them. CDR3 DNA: TGTGCCAGCAGTGAAAGGGGTGACAGCTATCAGCCCCAGCATTTT. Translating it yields CASSERGDSYQPQHF.

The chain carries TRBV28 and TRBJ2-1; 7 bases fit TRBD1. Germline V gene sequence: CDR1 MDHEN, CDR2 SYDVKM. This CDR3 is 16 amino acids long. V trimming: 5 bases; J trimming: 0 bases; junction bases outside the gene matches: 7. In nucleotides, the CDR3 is TGTGCCAGCAGTGTCCTGACAGGGAGCTCCTACAATGAGCAGTTCTTC. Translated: CASSVLTGSSYNEQFF.

CDR3 DNA: TGTGCCAGCAGCGTAGGTCAGGGGAACTATGGCTACACCTTC. Residues: CASSVGQGNYGYTF. V gene TRBV9 combines with J gene TRBJ1-2, with a weak D call TRBD1 (6 bases). This CDR3 contains 14 residues. Germline V gene lookup returns CDR1 SGDLS and CDR2 YYNGEE. V shed 0 bases and J shed 2 bases, with 8 bases lying between them. Supplemented by reference TRBV9 and TRBJ1-2, the full variable domain reads DSGVTQTPKHLITATGQRVTLRCSPRSGDLSVYWYQQSLDQGLQFLIQYYNGEERAKGNILERFSAQQFPDLHSELNLSSLELGDSALYFCASSVGQGNYGYTFGSGTRLTVV.

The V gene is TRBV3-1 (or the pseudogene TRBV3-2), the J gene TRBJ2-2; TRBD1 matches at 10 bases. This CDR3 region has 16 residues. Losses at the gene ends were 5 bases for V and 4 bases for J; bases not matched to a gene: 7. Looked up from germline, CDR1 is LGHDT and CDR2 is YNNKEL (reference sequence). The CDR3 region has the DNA TGTGCCAGCAGCGCGACAGGGGGCGCGGTCACCGGGGAGCTGTTTTTT. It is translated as CASSATGGAVTGELFF.

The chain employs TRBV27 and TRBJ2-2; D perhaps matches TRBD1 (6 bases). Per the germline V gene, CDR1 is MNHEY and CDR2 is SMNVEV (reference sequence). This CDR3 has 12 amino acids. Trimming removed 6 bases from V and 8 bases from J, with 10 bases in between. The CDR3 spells CASRQGRGELFF. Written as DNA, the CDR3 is TGTGCCAGCAGGCAGGGGCGGGGGGAGCTGTTTTTT.

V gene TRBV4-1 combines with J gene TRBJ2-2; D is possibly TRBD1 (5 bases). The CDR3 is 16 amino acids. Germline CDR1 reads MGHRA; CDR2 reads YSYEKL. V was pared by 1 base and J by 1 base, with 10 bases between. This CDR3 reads CASSQGPGMNTGELFF. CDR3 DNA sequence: TGCGCCAGCAGCCAAGGTCCAGGGATGAACACCGGGGAGCTGTTTTTT.

In DNA form, the CDR3 reads TGTGCCAGCAGTTTCGGGTGGGAGACCCAGTACTTC. Translating gives CASSFGWETQYF. The chain has TRBV25-1 and TRBJ2-5; D is uncertain. Germline CDR1 MGHDK, CDR2 SYGVNS. V lost 5 bases, J lost 5 bases, and 9 bases lay in between. The CDR3 totals 12 residues.

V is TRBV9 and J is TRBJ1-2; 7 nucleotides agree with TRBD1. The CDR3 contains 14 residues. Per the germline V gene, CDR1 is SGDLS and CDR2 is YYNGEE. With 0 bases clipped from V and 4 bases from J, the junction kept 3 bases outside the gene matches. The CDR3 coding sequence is TGTGCCAGCAGCGTAGCGGGGACAGCCTATGGCTACACCTTC. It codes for CASSVAGTAYGYTF. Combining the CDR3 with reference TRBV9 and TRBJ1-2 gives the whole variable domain DSGVTQTPKHLITATGQRVTLRCSPRSGDLSVYWYQQSLDQGLQFLIQYYNGEERAKGNILERFSAQQFPDLHSELNLSSLELGDSALYFCASSVAGTAYGYTFGSGTRLTVV.

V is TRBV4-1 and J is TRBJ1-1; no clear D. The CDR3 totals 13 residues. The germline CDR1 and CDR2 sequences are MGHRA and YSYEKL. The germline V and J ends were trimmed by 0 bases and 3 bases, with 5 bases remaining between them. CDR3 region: CASSQEPDTEAFF. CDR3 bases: TGCGCCAGCAGCCAAGAGCCGGACACTGAAGCTTTCTTT.